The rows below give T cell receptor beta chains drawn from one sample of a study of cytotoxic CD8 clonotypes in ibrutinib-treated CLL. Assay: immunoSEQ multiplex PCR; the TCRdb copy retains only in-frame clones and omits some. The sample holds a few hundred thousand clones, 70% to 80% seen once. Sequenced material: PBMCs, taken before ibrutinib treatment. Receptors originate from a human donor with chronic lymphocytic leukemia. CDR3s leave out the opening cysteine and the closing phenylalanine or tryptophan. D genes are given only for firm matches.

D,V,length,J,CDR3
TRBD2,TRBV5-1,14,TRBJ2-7,ASSSTRTSGSYEQY
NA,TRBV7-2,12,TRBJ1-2,ASSLGSGGRGYT
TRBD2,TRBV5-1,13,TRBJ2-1,ASSFGLAETNEQF
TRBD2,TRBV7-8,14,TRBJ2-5,ASSPRLAGVVETQY
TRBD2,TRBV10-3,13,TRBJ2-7,AIALTSGGTYEQY
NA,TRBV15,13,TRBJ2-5,ATSRGDGSVETQY
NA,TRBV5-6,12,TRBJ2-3,ASSVSGNTDTQY
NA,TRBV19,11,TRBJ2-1,ASSSRTKVEQF
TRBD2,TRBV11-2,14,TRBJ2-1,ASRALGLAGRDEQF
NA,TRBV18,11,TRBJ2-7,ASSPDRVSEQY
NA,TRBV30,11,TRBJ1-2,AWSGLGEYGYT
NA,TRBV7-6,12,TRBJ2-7,ASSRPGPPYEQY
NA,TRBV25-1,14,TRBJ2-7,ASSGSRGSYSYEQY
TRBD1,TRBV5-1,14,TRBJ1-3,ASSKWTGGPGNTIY
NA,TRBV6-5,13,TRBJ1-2,ASSYRDLGTYGYT
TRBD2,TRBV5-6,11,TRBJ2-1,ASSPGLAGGQF
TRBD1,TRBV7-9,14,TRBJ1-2,ASSGTGQGANYGYT
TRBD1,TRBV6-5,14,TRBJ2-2,ASSYLTGGYTGELF
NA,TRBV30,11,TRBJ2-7,AWSTRRSYEQY
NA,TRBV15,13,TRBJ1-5,ATSRIKYQNQPQH
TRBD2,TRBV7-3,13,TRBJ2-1,ASSRERGLYNEQF
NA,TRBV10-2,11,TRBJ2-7,ASSDVYSYEQY
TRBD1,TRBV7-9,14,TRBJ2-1,ASSRRDSLTLNEQF